The 7 T cell receptor beta chains below come from one sample, sequenced in a study of control samples from healthy donors and cancer patients. The protocol was immunoSEQ multiplex PCR, while the TCRdb copy is restricted to in-frame clones and leaves out a portion. The table has approximately 100,000 clones, 85% to 90% seen once; the top ten hold 2% to 2.5%. Specimen: blood. The receptors derive from a woman aged 40 to 50 in good health.

The chain uses TRBV4-1 and TRBJ1-2, with D uncertain. Germline lookup yields CDR1 MGHRA and CDR2 YSYEKL. This CDR3 contains 15 residues. V lost 0 bases, J lost 4 bases, and 12 bases lay in between. CDR3 loop: CASSQDNIAGYGYTF. DNA for the CDR3: TGCGCCAGCAGCCAAGATAACATCGCCGGCTATGGCTACACCTTC.

This clone has just a few counts. The chain combines TRBV7-3 with TRBJ2-2, with 11 bases aligning to TRBD2. CDR1 and CDR2 from the germline V gene are SGHTA and FQGTGA. Germline trimming cut 5 bases from V and 6 bases from J; bases unmatched to any gene: 5. This CDR3 has 15 residues. The DNA of the CDR3 is TGTGCCAGCAGCCCCGATAGCGGGGGGGCCGGGGAGCTGTTTTTT. Translating it yields CASSPDSGGAGELFF. The variable domain in full, with the rest retrieved from reference TRBV7-3 and TRBJ2-2, is GAGVSQTPSNKVTEKGKYVELRCDPISGHTALYWYRQSLGQGPEFLIYFQGTGAADDSGLPNDRFFAVRPEGSVSTLKIQRTERGDSAVYLCASSPDSGGAGELFFGEGSRLTVL.

V and J are TRBV30 and TRBJ1-3, with a tentative D call TRBD1 (6 bases). V was pared by 5 bases and J by 1 base, with 18 bases between. The CDR3 sequence is 16 residues long. The germline CDR1 and CDR2 sequences are GTSNPN and SVGIG (reference sequence). The CDR3 reads CAWVGARGSSGNTIYF. The CDR3 nucleotides are TGTGCCTGGGTGGGGGCGAGGGGTAGTTCTGGAAACACCATATATTTT.

This clone was recorded only once. The V call is TRBV18, the J call TRBJ2-1, with D unresolved. The germline V and J ends were trimmed by 2 bases and 4 bases, with 15 bases remaining between them. The CDR3 has 16 residues. Germline V gene lookup returns CDR1 KGHSH and CDR2 LQKENI. The CDR3 region has the DNA TGTGCCAGCTCACCATTGGCCCGTCTGGTTTACAATGAGCAGTTCTTC. Amino acid sequence: CASSPLARLVYNEQFF.

The chain combines TRBV27 with TRBJ1-1; possibly TRBD1 for D (5 bases). CDR3 size: 13 residues. Trimming took 4 bases from V and 3 from J, leaving 9 bases between them. Germline V CDR1 and CDR2: MNHEY, SMNVEV (reference sequence). CDR3 amino acids: CASSWGGDTEAFF. CDR3 coding DNA: TGTGCCAGCAGTTGGGGGGGGGACACTGAAGCTTTCTTT.

The sample holds a few counts of this clone. The chain carries TRBV4-1 and TRBJ2-7, with TRBD2 matching 7 bases. Germline trimming cut 4 bases from V and 7 bases from J; bases unmatched to any gene: 7. Germline lookup yields CDR1 MGHRA and CDR2 YSYEKL. This CDR3 has 13 amino acids. CDR3 loop: CASSRLLAQEQYF. In DNA form, the CDR3 reads TGCGCCAGCAGCCGACTACTAGCGCAGGAGCAGTACTTC.

The rearrangement joins TRBV7-2 to TRBJ2-1; 7 bases match TRBD2. Germline-derived CDR1 and CDR2 are SGHTA and FQGNSA. The CDR3 totals 16 residues. V lost 3 bases and J lost 8; bases outside the gene matches: 13. CDR3 protein: CASSFSSGASPYEQFF. Here the CDR3 DNA reads TGTGCCAGCAGCTTTTCAAGCGGGGCCTCCCCCTATGAGCAGTTCTTC.